The T cell receptor beta chain described here comes from a study of CD8 T cells in ankylosing spondylitis. Study-level points and caveats: Researchers report that disease-linked clones proved CD8+ and relatively rare in peripheral blood. Matched synovial fluid from ankylosing spondylitis patients was reported to be enriched for disease-linked clones.

In regard to this clonotype: Its antigen is unknown.

Library preparation for TCR beta used quantitative 5'-RACE with molecular barcodes. TCRdb recomputed calls from the 5' RACE reads with MiXCR, one row per CDR3 protein. Of more than 150,000 distinct CDR3 sequences in the sample, 15% to 20% were seen once. The CDR3 is 16 amino acids. Looked up from germline, CDR1 is MNHNY and CDR2 is SVGAGI (reference sequence). Deletions cut 0 bases from V and 7 bases from J, with 15 bases between. This sequence was found in a male donor between 5 and 29 years old with ankylosing spondylitis or in good health (not recorded which). The chain couples TRBV6-6 to TRBJ2-2; D perhaps matches TRBD1 (6 bases). Sample: blood, either unsorted or a sorted T cell fraction (not recorded which). Here the CDR3 DNA reads TGTGCCAGCAGTTACTCGCGAGGGGGTCTGGGCGGGGAGCTGTTTTTT. Protein sequence: CASSYSRGGLGGELFF.